The text below deals with one TCR beta chain. Next came a second PCR, run for about 6 to 12 cycles, which used a sample-barcoded 5' primer along with a J-beta primer mix. Each cDNA was tagged by a template-switch adaptor containing 12 random nucleotides. In TCRdb, the 5' RACE reads were re-called with MiXCR into one record per CDR3 protein. The sample lists approximately 680,000 distinct CDR3 sequences; approximately 29% were seen once. This sample is part of a study of blood T cells in healthy people across ages. The CDR3 runs to 14 residues. The V end was cut by 4 bases, the J end by 8 bases, with 16 bases between. Germline lookup yields CDR1 SGDLS and CDR2 YYNGEE.

The material sequenced was blood. V and J are TRBV9 and TRBJ2-1, with D perhaps being TRBD1 or TRBD2 (5 bases each). The sequence derives from a woman of 80 years or more in good health. As DNA, the CDR3 is TGTGCCAGCAGCCCTCTAGGGGAGCTGGATGAGCAGTTCTTC. Translating it yields CASSPLGELDEQFF.